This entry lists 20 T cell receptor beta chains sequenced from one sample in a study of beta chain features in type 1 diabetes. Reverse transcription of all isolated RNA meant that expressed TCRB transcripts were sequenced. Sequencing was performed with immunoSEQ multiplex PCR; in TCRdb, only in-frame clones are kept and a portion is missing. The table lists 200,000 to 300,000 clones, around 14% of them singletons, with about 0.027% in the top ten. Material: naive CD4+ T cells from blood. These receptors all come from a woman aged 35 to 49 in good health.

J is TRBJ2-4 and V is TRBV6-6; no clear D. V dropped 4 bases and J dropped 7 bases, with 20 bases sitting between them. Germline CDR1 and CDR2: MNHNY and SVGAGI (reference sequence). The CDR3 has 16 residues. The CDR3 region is CASSWVPSSTENIQYF. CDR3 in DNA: TGTGCCAGCAGTTGGGTCCCGTCTAGTACGGAGAACATTCAGTACTTC.

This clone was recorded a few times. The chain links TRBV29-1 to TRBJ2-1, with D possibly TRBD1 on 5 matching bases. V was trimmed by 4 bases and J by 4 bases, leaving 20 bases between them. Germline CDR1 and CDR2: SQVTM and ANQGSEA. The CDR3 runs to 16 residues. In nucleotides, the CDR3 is TGCAGCGTTGCCTCGGATCCAGGGTTCTCGTACAATGAGCAGTTCTTC. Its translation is CSVASDPGFSYNEQFF.

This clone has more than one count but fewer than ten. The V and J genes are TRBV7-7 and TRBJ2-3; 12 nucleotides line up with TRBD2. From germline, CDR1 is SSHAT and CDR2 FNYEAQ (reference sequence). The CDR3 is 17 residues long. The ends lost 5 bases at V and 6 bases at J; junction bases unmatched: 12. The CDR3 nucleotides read TGTGCCAGCAGCCCGTCGACTAGCGGGGGCGATTTGGATACGCAGTATTTT. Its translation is CASSPSTSGGDLDTQYF.

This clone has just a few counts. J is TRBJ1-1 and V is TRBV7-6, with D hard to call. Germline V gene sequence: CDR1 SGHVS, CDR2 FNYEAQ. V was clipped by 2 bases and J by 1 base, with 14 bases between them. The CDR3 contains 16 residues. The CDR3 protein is CASSLLSAGANTEAFF. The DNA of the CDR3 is TGTGCCAGCAGCTTACTGTCAGCCGGAGCGAACACTGAAGCTTTCTTT.

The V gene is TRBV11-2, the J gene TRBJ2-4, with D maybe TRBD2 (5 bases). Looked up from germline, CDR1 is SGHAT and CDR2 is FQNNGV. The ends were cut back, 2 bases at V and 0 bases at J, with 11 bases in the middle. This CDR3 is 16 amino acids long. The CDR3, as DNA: TGTGCCAGCAGCTTATCCGGGGTCCTAGCCAAAAACATTCAGTACTTC. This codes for CASSLSGVLAKNIQYF.

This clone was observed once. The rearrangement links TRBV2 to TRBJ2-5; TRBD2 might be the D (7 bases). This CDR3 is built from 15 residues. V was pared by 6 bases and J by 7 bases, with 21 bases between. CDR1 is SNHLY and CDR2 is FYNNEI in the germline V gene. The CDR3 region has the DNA TGTGCCAGCAGGGCGAAAGGGGGGGAGAGAAGGACCCAGTACTTC. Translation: CASRAKGGERRTQYF.

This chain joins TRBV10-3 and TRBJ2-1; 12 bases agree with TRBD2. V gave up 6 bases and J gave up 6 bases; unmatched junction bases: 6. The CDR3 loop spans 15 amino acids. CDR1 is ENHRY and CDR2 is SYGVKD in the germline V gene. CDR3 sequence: CAISPSGGAFNEQFF. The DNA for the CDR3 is TGTGCCATCAGCCCTAGCGGGGGGGCCTTCAATGAGCAGTTCTTC.

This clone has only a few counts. Here the CDR3 reads CASSLAASAHTDTQYF. The DNA for the CDR3 is TGTGCCAGCAGCTTGGCGGCTAGCGCGCACACAGATACGCAGTATTTT. The rearrangement uses TRBV5-6 and TRBJ2-3; a possible D gene is TRBD2 (6 bases). Trimming removed 0 bases from V and 2 bases from J, with 13 bases in between. CDR1 is SGHDT and CDR2 is YYEEEE in the germline V gene. The CDR3 sequence is 16 residues long.

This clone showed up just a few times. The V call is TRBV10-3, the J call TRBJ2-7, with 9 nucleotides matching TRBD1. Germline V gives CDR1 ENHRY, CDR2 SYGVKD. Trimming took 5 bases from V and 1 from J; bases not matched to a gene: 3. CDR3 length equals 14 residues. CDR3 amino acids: CAISNRGRSYEQYF. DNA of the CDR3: TGTGCCATCAGTAACAGGGGGCGATCCTACGAGCAGTACTTC.

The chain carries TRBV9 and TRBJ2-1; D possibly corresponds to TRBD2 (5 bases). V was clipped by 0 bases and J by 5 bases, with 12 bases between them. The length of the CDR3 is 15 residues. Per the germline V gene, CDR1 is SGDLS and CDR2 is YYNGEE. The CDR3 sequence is CASSVDPLGDNEQFF. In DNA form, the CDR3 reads TGTGCCAGCAGCGTAGATCCACTAGGCGACAATGAGCAGTTCTTC.

The CDR3 here is CASRRQGVTEAFF. The CDR3 DNA is TGTGCCAGCAGGCGACAGGGAGTCACTGAAGCTTTCTTT. The V gene is TRBV6-5, the J gene TRBJ1-1; 7 bases fit TRBD1. This CDR3 region has 13 residues. The germline V gene encodes CDR1 MNHEY and CDR2 SVGAGI. Trimming cost V 6 bases and J 4 bases; bases outside gene matches: 5.

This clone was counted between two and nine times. In DNA form, the CDR3 reads TGTGCCAGTAGTATAGATCCCCCACCGGGGAACACTGAAGCTTTCTTT. It specifies CASSIDPPPGNTEAFF. This chain connects TRBV19 to TRBJ1-1; D call uncertain. The V end lost 0 bases, the J end lost 1 base, and 12 bases lay between the germline ends. This CDR3 is 16 amino acids long. Germline values: CDR1 LNHDA, CDR2 SQIVND (reference sequence).

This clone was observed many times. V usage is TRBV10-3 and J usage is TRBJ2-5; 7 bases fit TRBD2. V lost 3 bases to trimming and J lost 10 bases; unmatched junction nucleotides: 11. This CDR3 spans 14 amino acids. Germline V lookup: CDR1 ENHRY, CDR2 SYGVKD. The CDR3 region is CAISETGTTPGQYF. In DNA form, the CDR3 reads TGTGCCATCAGTGAAACCGGGACTACCCCGGGCCAGTACTTC.

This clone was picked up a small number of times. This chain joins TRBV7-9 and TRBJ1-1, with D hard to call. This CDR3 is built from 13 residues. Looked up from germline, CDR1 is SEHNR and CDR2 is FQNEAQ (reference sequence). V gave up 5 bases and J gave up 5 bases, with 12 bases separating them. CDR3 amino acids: CASSPKGGTEAFF. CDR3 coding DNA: TGTGCCAGCAGCCCAAAAGGAGGAACTGAAGCTTTCTTT.

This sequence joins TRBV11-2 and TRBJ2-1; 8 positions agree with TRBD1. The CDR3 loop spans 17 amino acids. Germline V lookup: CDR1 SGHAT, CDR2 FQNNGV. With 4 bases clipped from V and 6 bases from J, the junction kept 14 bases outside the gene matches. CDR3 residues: CASSWVDRARWLNEQFF. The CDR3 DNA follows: TGTGCCAGCAGCTGGGTGGACAGGGCGAGGTGGCTCAATGAGCAGTTCTTC.

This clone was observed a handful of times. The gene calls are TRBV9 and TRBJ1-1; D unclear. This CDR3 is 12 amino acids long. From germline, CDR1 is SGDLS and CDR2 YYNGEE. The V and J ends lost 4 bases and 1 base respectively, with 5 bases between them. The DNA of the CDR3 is TGTGCCAGCAGCCGAGAGAACACTGAAGCTTTCTTT. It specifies CASSRENTEAFF.

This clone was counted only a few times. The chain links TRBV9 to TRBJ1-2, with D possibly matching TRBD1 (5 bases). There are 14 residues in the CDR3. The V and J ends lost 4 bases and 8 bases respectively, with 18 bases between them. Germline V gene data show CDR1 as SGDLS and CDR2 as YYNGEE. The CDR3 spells CASSSQGLLGGYTF. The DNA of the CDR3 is TGTGCCAGCAGCTCCCAGGGTCTTTTAGGCGGCTACACCTTC.

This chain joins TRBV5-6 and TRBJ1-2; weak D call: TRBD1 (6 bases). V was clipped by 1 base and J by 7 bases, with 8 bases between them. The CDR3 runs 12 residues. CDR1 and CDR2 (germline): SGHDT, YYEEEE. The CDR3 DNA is TGTGCCAGCAGCTTGAGGGGGTCTGGCTACACCTTC. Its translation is CASSLRGSGYTF.

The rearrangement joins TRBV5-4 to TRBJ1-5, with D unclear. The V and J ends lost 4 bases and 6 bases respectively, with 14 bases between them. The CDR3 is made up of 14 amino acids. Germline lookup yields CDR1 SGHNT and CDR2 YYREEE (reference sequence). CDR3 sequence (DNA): TGTGCCAGCAGCCCAGGCGCTTTAGGTCAGCCCCAGCATTTT. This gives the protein CASSPGALGQPQHF. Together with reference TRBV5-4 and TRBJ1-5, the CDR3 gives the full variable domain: ETGVTQSPTHLIKTRGQQVTLRCSSQSGHNTVSWYQQALGQGPQFIFQYYREEENGRGNFPPRFSGLQFPNYSSELNVNALELDDSALYLCASSPGALGQPQHFGDGTRLSIL.

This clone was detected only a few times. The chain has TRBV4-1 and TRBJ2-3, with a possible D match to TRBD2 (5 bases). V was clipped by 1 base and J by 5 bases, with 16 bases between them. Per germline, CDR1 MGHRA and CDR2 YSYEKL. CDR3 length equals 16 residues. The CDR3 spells CASSQVFGQAGDTQYF. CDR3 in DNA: TGCGCCAGCAGCCAAGTTTTTGGGCAGGCGGGAGATACGCAGTATTTT.